This T cell receptor beta chain was profiled in a study of T-cell memory formation after mild COVID-19. Findings of the study overall: Clones that got smaller from day 15 to 85 had even CD4/CD8, while clones growing later tipped toward CD4+. Nothing confirmed that second-wave clones peaking on day 37 were specific for SARS-CoV-2.

With regard to this clonotype: Its antigen remains unknown.

The CDR3 is 15 residues long. The germline V gene encodes CDR1 KGHDR and CDR2 SFDVKD. The J segment lost 7 bases and the V segment lost 4 bases, leaving 8 bases of the junction unmatched. Using constant-segment primers, 5'RACE produced TCR alpha and TCR beta cDNA libraries carrying sample barcodes and UMIs. Using its own MiXCR run on the 5' RACE reads, TCRdb lists one record per CDR3 protein. Of hundreds of thousands of distinct CDR3 sequences listed, around 15% were seen once; the top ten hold 20% to 25%. The J gene is TRBJ2-1, the V gene TRBV24-1; 8 bases align to TRBD1. This receptor was obtained from a man aged 18 to 29 who had mild COVID-19 (a few samples of this study predate the infection). Cell type and time point are not known. Source material: PBMCs or a T cell subset sorted from them (not recorded which). The CDR3 loop reads CATSDPGTGVNEQFF. The CDR3 DNA follows: TGTGCCACCAGTGACCCCGGGACAGGTGTAAATGAGCAGTTCTTC.